Shown below are 13 T cell receptor beta chains from a single sample sequenced in a study of CD8 T cells in ankylosing spondylitis (TCRdb year 2017). Library preparation was by 5' RACE. The sequencing machine was an Illumina HiSeq 2500. The public sequencing data were trimmed at Q25 with fastp and processed into clonotypes with MiXCR by TCRdb, which kept only in-frame beta chains. Rows with a matching CDR3 protein are joined into one entry that keeps the most common DNA and genes. Present in this sample are around 340,000 distinct CDR3 sequences, 20% of which were seen just once. Around 13% of the sample belongs to the ten largest clones. Sequencing input: blood, either unsorted or a sorted T cell fraction (not recorded which). All receptors derive from a male donor with ankylosing spondylitis or in good health (not recorded which).

The chain recombines TRBV29-1 with TRBJ2-1; no reliable D call. The V gene lost 0 bases and the J gene lost 4 bases, with 1 base spanning the gap. Germline V gene sequence: CDR1 SQVTM, CDR2 ANQGSEA. The CDR3 sequence is 11 residues long. In DNA, the CDR3 is TGCAGCGTTGAAGATTACAATGAGCAGTTCTTC. It translates to CSVEDYNEQFF.

This chain connects TRBV19 to TRBJ2-2, with a tentative D call TRBD2 (5 bases). Per germline, CDR1 LNHDA and CDR2 SQIVND (reference sequence). The CDR3 covers 15 residues. Trimming removed 8 bases from V and 0 bases from J, with 13 bases in between. CDR3 nucleotide sequence: TGTGCCAGTTCCCCGGAGGCCGCGAACACCGGGGAGCTGTTTTTT. Amino acids: CASSPEAANTGELFF.

The gene calls are TRBV7-9 and TRBJ2-1; D remains ambiguous. The CDR3 has 15 amino acids. Germline lookup yields CDR1 SEHNR and CDR2 FQNEAQ (reference sequence). Trimming removed 1 base at V and 2 bases at J, with 9 bases between. The DNA for the CDR3 is TGTGCCAGCAGCTTAGAGGTCCTAACCTACAATGAGCAGTTCTTC. Translated: CASSLEVLTYNEQFF.

This clonotype has a handful of counts. The chain combines TRBV12-3 or TRBV12-4 with TRBJ2-1; TRBD1 aligns across 10 bases. Losses at the gene ends were 5 bases for V and 7 bases for J; bases not matched to a gene: 5. This CDR3 spans 14 amino acids. As DNA, the CDR3 is TGTGCCAGCAGTCCTCCGGGACAGGGGAATGAGCAGTTCTTC. Protein product: CASSPPGQGNEQFF.

This clonotype was seen more than once but under ten times. V and J are TRBV29-1 and TRBJ1-2; D might be TRBD1 (6 bases). Trimming took off 6 bases at V and 0 bases at J, with 14 bases between the two ends. This CDR3 spans 14 amino acids. Germline loops: CDR1 SQVTM, CDR2 ANQGSEA. The CDR3 coding sequence is TGCAGCGTCGGACCGGACAGTGCTAACTATGGCTACACCTTC. This translates into CSVGPDSANYGYTF.

This clonotype was observed a handful of times. The V gene is TRBV9, the J gene TRBJ2-2; 8 positions match TRBD1. Germline loops: CDR1 SGDLS, CDR2 YYNGEE. The CDR3 has 15 amino acids. The J segment lost 6 bases and the V segment lost 3 bases, leaving 7 bases of the junction unmatched. The CDR3 is CASSAGGEFAGELFF. CDR3 sequence (DNA): TGTGCCAGCAGCGCAGGGGGCGAATTCGCCGGGGAGCTGTTTTTT. The full variable domain, completed using reference TRBV9 and TRBJ2-2, is DSGVTQTPKHLITATGQRVTLRCSPRSGDLSVYWYQQSLDQGLQFLIQYYNGEERAKGNILERFSAQQFPDLHSELNLSSLELGDSALYFCASSAGGEFAGELFFGEGSRLTVL.

The chain couples TRBV6-1 to TRBJ2-7, with 8 positions matching TRBD1. The CDR3 extends over 16 amino acids. CDR1 and CDR2 from the germline V gene are MNHNS and SASEGT. V gave up 0 bases and J gave up 1 base; unmatched junction bases: 5. CDR3 nucleotide sequence: TGTGCCAGCAGTGAAGCGTCGGGGACAGGTTCCTACGAGCAGTACTTC. Translating gives CASSEASGTGSYEQYF.

This chain joins TRBV4-1 and TRBJ2-3; the D gene is possibly TRBD1 (8 bases). Germline V CDR1 and CDR2: MGHRA, YSYEKL. The V end was cut by 3 bases, the J end by 4 bases, with 14 bases between. This CDR3 spans 15 amino acids. CDR3 DNA sequence: TGCGCCAGCAGCCAGCAACAGGGGGGGCCAGATACGCAGTATTTT. It is translated as CASSQQQGGPDTQYF.

This clonotype was counted a few times. The genes are TRBV7-2 and TRBJ1-4; no reliable D call. Germline CDR1 SGHTA, CDR2 FQGNSA. This CDR3 has 14 residues. V lost 4 bases and J lost 7, with 13 bases in between. Here the CDR3 DNA reads TGTGCCAGCAGCTCAAGCCACCTTGGTGAAAAACTGTTTTTT. Amino acids: CASSSSHLGEKLFF.

This chain joins TRBV27 and TRBJ2-3; 8 nucleotides align to TRBD2. With V trimmed by 5 bases and J by 5 bases, 9 bases remained unmatched. The CDR3 has 15 residues. Looked up from germline, CDR1 is MNHEY and CDR2 is SMNVEV (reference sequence). The CDR3 sequence: CASSQTSGLGDTQYF. The DNA of the CDR3 is TGTGCCAGCAGTCAAACTAGCGGTTTGGGAGATACGCAGTATTTT.

On this clonotype: The germline gene is not matched at one end of the junction; a read error may be the cause. The V and J genes are TRBV5-6 and TRBJ2-1, with 13 bases fitting TRBD2. CDR1 and CDR2 from the germline V gene are SGHDT and YYEEEE. This CDR3 comprises 14 residues. The CDR3 reads CASSSGLAGPWEVF. The CDR3 DNA sequence: TGTGCCAGCAGCTCGGGACTAGCGGGGCCGTGGGAGGTCTTC. Complete variable domain (other parts from reference TRBV5-6 and TRBJ2-1): DAGVTQSPTHLIKTRGQQVTLRCSPKSGHDTVSWYQQALGQGPQFIFQYYEEEERQRGNFPDRFSGHQFPNYSSELNVNALLLGDSALYLCASSSGLAGPWEVFGPGTRLTVL.

This clonotype has only a few counts. The chain employs TRBV2 and TRBJ2-7; unclear D gene. This CDR3 is built from 16 residues. V was cut by 2 bases and J by 0 bases, with 14 bases left in between. Germline lookup yields CDR1 SNHLY and CDR2 FYNNEI. This chain's CDR3 is CASSELKGFNSYEQYF. CDR3 bases: TGTGCCAGCAGTGAACTGAAGGGCTTTAACTCCTACGAGCAGTACTTC.

The rearrangement joins TRBV29-1 to TRBJ2-7, with 7 positions matching TRBD1. This CDR3 is 13 amino acids long. CDR1 and CDR2 (germline): SQVTM, ANQGSEA. Trimming took 8 bases from V and 0 from J; bases not matched to a gene: 7. The CDR3 DNA sequence: TGCAGCATCCGACAGGGTAGCTCCTACGAGCAGTACTTC. Encoded protein: CSIRQGSSYEQYF.